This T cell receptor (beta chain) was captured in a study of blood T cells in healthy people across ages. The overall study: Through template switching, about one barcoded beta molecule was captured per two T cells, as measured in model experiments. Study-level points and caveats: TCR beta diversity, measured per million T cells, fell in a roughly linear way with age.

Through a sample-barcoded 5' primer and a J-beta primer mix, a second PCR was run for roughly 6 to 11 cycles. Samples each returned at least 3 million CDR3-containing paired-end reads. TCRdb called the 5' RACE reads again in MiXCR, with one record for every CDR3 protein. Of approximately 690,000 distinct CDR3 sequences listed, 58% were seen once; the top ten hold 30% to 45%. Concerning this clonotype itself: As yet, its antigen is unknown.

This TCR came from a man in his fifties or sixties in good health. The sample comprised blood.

The chain's CDR3 is CASSPLIGSYEQYF. As DNA, the CDR3 is TGTGCCAGCAGCCCCCTCATCGGCTCCTACGAGCAGTACTTC. This rearrangement joins TRBV7-2 to TRBJ2-7; D not certain. CDR1 SGHTA and CDR2 FQGNSA come from the germline V gene. CDR3 length: 14 residues. V lost 5 bases to trimming and J lost 0 bases, with 11 bases between them. Full variable domain (remainder filled in from reference TRBV7-2 and TRBJ2-7): GAGVSQSPSNKVTEKGKDVELRCDPISGHTALYWYRQSLGQGLEFLIYFQGNSAPDKSGLPSDRFSAERTGGSVSTLTIQRTQQEDSAVYLCASSPLIGSYEQYFGPGTRLTVT.